This T cell receptor beta chain was recorded in a study of shared clonotypes between healthy human individuals. In replicate PCRs of sorted subsets, about 220 ng DNA, about 30,000 T cell genomes, was used. Assay used: immunoSEQ multiplex PCR; TCRdb lists only in-frame clones, some missing. Of about 1.5 million clones in the sample, 95% to 99% are singletons; the top ten hold about 0.45%. This CDR3 has 19 residues. Germline V gene lookup returns CDR1 SGHRS and CDR2 YFSETQ. V lost 0 bases to trimming and J lost 1 base; unmatched junction nucleotides: 9. This sequence originates from a man aged 25-40 years in good health. The chain employs TRBV5-1 and TRBJ2-1; 11 bases fit TRBD2. The sequencing sample was made of naive CD4+ T cells sorted from blood. Sample subset: CD45RA+ positively selected. Here the CDR3 reads CASSLGVAGGPLSYNEQFF. In nucleotides, the CDR3 is TGCGCCAGCAGCTTGGGAGTAGCGGGAGGGCCTTTGTCCTACAATGAGCAGTTCTTC.